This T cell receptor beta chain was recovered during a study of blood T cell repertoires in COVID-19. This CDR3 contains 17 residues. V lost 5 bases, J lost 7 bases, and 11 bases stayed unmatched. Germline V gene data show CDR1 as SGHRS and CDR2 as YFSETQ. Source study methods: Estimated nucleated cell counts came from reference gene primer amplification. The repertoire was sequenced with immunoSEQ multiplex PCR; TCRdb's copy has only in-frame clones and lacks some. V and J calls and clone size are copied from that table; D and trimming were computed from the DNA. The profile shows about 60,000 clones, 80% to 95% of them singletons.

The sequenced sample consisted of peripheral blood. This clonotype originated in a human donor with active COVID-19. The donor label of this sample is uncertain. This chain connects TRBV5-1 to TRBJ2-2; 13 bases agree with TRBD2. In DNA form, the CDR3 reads TGCGCCAGCAGGCTGGAGGGACTAGCGGGGCCCAGCGGGGAGCTGTTTTTT. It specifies CASRLEGLAGPSGELFF.